Following are 20 T cell receptor beta chains from one sample sequenced in a study of blood T cell repertoires in COVID-19. Only in-frame clones appear in the TCRdb table, and some are missing; sequencing was by immunoSEQ multiplex PCR. The table shows fewer than 110,000 clones, with 80% to 85% occurring only once. Input material: peripheral blood. The receptors derive from a man between 70 and 80 years old with acute or convalescent COVID-19.

This chain joins TRBV5-1 and TRBJ1-5; D gene ambiguous. Between the trimmed V and J ends, which lost 4 bases and 2 bases, there was a span of 13 bases. The length of the CDR3 is 15 residues. CDR1 is SGHRS, CDR2 YFSETQ, per germline. This CDR3 is CASSPGFEGNQPQHF. CDR3 sequence (DNA): TGCGCCAGCAGCCCCGGATTTGAGGGCAATCAGCCCCAGCATTTT.

The chain carries TRBV7-9 and TRBJ2-3; 8 bases map to TRBD1. V shed 10 bases and J 1 base; nucleotides not matched to a gene: 4. CDR1 and CDR2 from the germline V gene are SEHNR and FQNEAQ (reference sequence). The CDR3 runs to 13 residues. The DNA of the CDR3 is TGTGCCACCACGGACAGGGGCACAGATACGCAGTATTTT. Translation: CATTDRGTDTQYF.

The gene calls are TRBV5-1 and TRBJ2-7; 8 bases fit TRBD1. The CDR3 extends over 15 amino acids. J was trimmed by 6 bases and V by 2 bases; bases with no gene match: 10. The germline gives CDR1 SGHRS, CDR2 YFSETQ. CDR3 bases: TGCGCCAGCAGCTTACTTGGGACAGGCGGCTCCGAGCAGTACTTC. Amino acids: CASSLLGTGGSEQYF.

V usage is TRBV2 and J usage is TRBJ2-1; D is possibly TRBD1 (5 bases). Germline-derived CDR1 and CDR2 are SNHLY and FYNNEI. The CDR3 spans 14 residues. Trimming stripped 3 bases from V and 4 bases from J, with 10 bases between. The CDR3 nucleotides are TGTGCCAGCAGTGAGAAGACAGCATACAATGAGCAGTTCTTC. It is translated as CASSEKTAYNEQFF.

The genes are TRBV7-9 and TRBJ2-7; the match to TRBD1 covers 7 bases. V lost 5 bases, J lost 3 bases, and 7 bases stayed unmatched. Germline V gene data show CDR1 as SEHNR and CDR2 as FQNEAQ (reference sequence). This CDR3 is built from 14 residues. In DNA form, the CDR3 reads TGTGCCAGCAGCCCAGGACAGGTCGTCTACGAGCAGTACTTC. Its protein is CASSPGQVVYEQYF.

The chain employs TRBV3-1 (or the pseudogene TRBV3-2) and TRBJ2-7; D gene unclear. Trimming cost V 0 bases and J 6 bases, with 3 bases left between them. The CDR3 contains 11 residues. Germline-derived CDR1 and CDR2 are LGHDT and YNNKEL (reference sequence). This chain's CDR3 is CASSQDSEQYF. The CDR3 DNA sequence: TGTGCCAGCAGCCAAGACTCCGAGCAGTACTTC.

The gene calls are TRBV18 and TRBJ2-2; maybe TRBD1 (5 bases). The CDR3 consists of 15 residues. Trimming stripped 4 bases from V and 3 bases from J, with 12 bases between. Per germline, CDR1 KGHSH and CDR2 LQKENI. The CDR3 sequence is CASSQGIGDTGELFF. In DNA, the CDR3 is TGTGCCAGCTCACAGGGCATAGGGGACACCGGGGAGCTGTTTTTT. The entire variable domain, with the rest obtained from reference TRBV18 and TRBJ2-2, is as follows: NAGVMQNPRHLVRRRGQEARLRCSPMKGHSHVYWYRQLPEEGLKFMVYLQKENIIDESGMPKERFSAEFPKEGPSILRIQQVVRGDSAAYFCASSQGIGDTGELFFGEGSRLTVL.

The rearrangement joins TRBV25-1 to TRBJ1-1; TRBD1 matches 8 bases. Germline-derived CDR1 and CDR2 are MGHDK and SYGVNS. Trimming at V came to 8 bases and at J to 2 bases, leaving 7 bases not matched to a gene. The CDR3 spans 14 residues. CDR3 DNA sequence: TGTGCCAGCGGAGGGACAGGAAGAAACACTGAAGCTTTCTTT. Amino acids: CASGGTGRNTEAFF.

The chain joins TRBV10-3 to TRBJ2-7; TRBD1 aligns across 9 bases. The CDR3 has 20 residues. Unmatched junction bases numbered 17, after V lost 2 bases and J lost 0 bases. The germline CDR1 and CDR2 sequences are ENHRY and SYGVKD. The CDR3 DNA reads as TGTGCCATCAGTGAGGGGAGGTGGACAGGGGCCCAAATACTCTCCTACGAGCAGTACTTC. Residues: CAISEGRWTGAQILSYEQYF.

V and J are TRBV2 and TRBJ1-1; 7 nucleotides match TRBD1. The CDR3 spans 12 residues. In germline, CDR1 is SNHLY, CDR2 FYNNEI. The junction had 3 bases not matched to a gene; V was cut back by 10 bases and J by 1 base. The CDR3 sequence: CANDRANTEAFF. The CDR3 DNA reads as TGTGCCAACGACAGGGCGAACACTGAAGCTTTCTTT. The full variable domain, with the rest looked up from reference TRBV2 and TRBJ1-1, is EPEVTQTPSHQVTQMGQEVILRCVPISNHLYFYWYRQILGQKVEFLVSFYNNEISEKSEIFDDQFSVERPDGSNFTLKIRSTKLEDSAMYFCANDRANTEAFFGQGTRLTVV.

V and J are TRBV13 and TRBJ2-7; TRBD1 matches 7 bases. The CDR3 sequence is 13 residues long. The V gene's germline CDR1 is PRHDT and CDR2 FYEKMQ (reference sequence). J was trimmed by 4 bases and V by 4 bases; bases with no gene match: 4. CDR3: CASSSTGMYEQYF. CDR3 nucleotides: TGTGCCAGCAGCTCGACAGGGATGTACGAGCAGTACTTC.

This chain connects TRBV18 to TRBJ2-7; D remains ambiguous. V dropped 2 bases and J dropped 6 bases, with 11 bases sitting between them. CDR1 is KGHSH and CDR2 is LQKENI in the germline V gene. The CDR3 has 13 amino acids. CDR3 DNA sequence: TGTGCCAGCTCACCATCAAGAAAGAGCGAGCAGTACTTC. As protein: CASSPSRKSEQYF.

The genes are TRBV19 and TRBJ1-4; 8 bases align to TRBD1. This CDR3 region has 15 residues. Germline V gene data show CDR1 as LNHDA and CDR2 as SQIVND (reference sequence). The V and J ends lost 4 bases and 7 bases, in that order; junction bases with no gene match: 8. The CDR3 protein is CASSTQGAPGEKLFF. DNA for the CDR3: TGTGCCAGTAGTACCCAGGGGGCGCCGGGTGAAAAACTGTTTTTT.

The rearrangement links TRBV12-1 to TRBJ1-4; TRBD1 is the table's D call, not checked against the DNA. TRBV12-1 is listed as a pseudogene. CDR3 length: 21 residues. The CDR3 is CASSFWSAPDREEATNEKLFF. In nucleotides, the CDR3 is TGTGCCAGCAGCTTTTGGTCGGCCCCGGACAGGGAGGAGGCAACTAATGAAAAACTGTTTTTT.

The V call is TRBV18, the J call TRBJ1-4, with 9 bases matching TRBD1. The CDR3 extends over 14 amino acids. The ends lost 4 bases at V and 8 bases at J; junction bases unmatched: 5. The germline V gene encodes CDR1 KGHSH and CDR2 LQKENI. CDR3 loop: CASSLDRGREKLFF. CDR3 sequence (DNA): TGTGCCAGCTCACTGGACAGGGGTAGAGAAAAACTGTTTTTT. The full variable domain, with the rest looked up from reference TRBV18 and TRBJ1-4, is NAGVMQNPRHLVRRRGQEARLRCSPMKGHSHVYWYRQLPEEGLKFMVYLQKENIIDESGMPKERFSAEFPKEGPSILRIQQVVRGDSAAYFCASSLDRGREKLFFGSGTQLSVL.

V and J are TRBV2 and TRBJ2-7; D not resolved. The CDR3 runs to 12 residues. CDR1 and CDR2 (germline): SNHLY, FYNNEI. V lost 6 bases and J lost 1, with 7 bases in between. CDR3 in amino acids: CASRANSYEQYF. The DNA for the CDR3 is TGTGCCAGCAGGGCCAATTCCTACGAGCAGTACTTC.

This chain uses TRBV7-5 with TRBJ2-1; the table's TRBD2 call for D was not verified on the DNA. TRBV7-5 is described as a pseudogene. The CDR3 spans 20 residues. The DNA of the CDR3 is TGTGCCAGAAGCCTACAGCGAGAGGGGACTAGCGGGGGGGCAGACAATGAGCAGTTCTTC. Its protein is CARSLQREGTSGGADNEQFF.

This clone was seen only once. The V gene is TRBV20-1, the J gene TRBJ1-2; D is perhaps TRBD1 (5 bases). Looked up from germline, CDR1 is DFQATT and CDR2 is SNEGSKA (reference sequence). With 3 bases removed from V and 8 bases from J, the gap between germline ends came to 10 bases. The CDR3 length is 11 residues. The CDR3 coding sequence is TGCAGTGCTAGGGAAGGGGTCGGCTACACCTTC. This encodes CSAREGVGYTF.

This chain joins TRBV2 and TRBJ1-5; 9 bases line up with TRBD1. Germline V lookup: CDR1 SNHLY, CDR2 FYNNEI. The CDR3 length is 14 residues. Trimming at V came to 6 bases and at J to 3 bases, leaving 3 bases not matched to a gene. Written as DNA, the CDR3 is TGTGCCAGCAGCGGGGACAGGGCCAATCAGCCCCAGCATTTT. Translation: CASSGDRANQPQHF.

This chain joins TRBV5-1 and TRBJ2-1, with 11 bases matching TRBD1. The V gene end was trimmed by 3 bases and the J gene end by 8 bases; junction bases not matched to a gene: 7. Germline loops: CDR1 SGHRS, CDR2 YFSETQ. The CDR3 is made up of 15 amino acids. In nucleotides, the CDR3 is TGCGCCAGCAGCTCCGGGACAGGGGGAGAGGATGAGCAGTTCTTC. It is translated as CASSSGTGGEDEQFF.